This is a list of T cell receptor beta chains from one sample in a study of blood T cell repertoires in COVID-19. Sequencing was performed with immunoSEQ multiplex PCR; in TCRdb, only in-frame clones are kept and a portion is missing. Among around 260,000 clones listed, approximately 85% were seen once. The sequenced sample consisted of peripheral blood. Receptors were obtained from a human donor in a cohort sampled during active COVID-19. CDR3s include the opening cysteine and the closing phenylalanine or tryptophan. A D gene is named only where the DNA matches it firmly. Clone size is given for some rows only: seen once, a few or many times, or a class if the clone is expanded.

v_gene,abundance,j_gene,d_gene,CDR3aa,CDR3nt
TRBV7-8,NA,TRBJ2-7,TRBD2,CASSLKRAGPYEQYF,TGTGCCAGCAGCTTAAAACGAGCGGGGCCCTACGAGCAGTACTTC
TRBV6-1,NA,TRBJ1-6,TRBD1,CASNEETGYSPLHF,TGTGCCAGCAATGAAGAGACAGGGTATTCACCCCTCCACTTT
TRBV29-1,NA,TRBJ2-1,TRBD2,CSSTGGSYNEQFF,TGCAGCTCCACCGGGGGGTCCTACAATGAGCAGTTCTTC
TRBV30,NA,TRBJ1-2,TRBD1,CAWSGKGTGVGGYTF,TGTGCCTGGAGTGGAAAGGGGACAGGGGTCGGGGGCTACACCTTC
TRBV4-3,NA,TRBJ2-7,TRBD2,CASSQDLPSGGTSYEQYF,TGCGCCAGCAGCCAAGATCTCCCCAGCGGGGGAACTTCCTACGAGCAGTACTTC
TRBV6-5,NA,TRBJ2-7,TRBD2,CASGNSGGPPYEQYF,TGTGCCAGCGGGAATAGCGGGGGGCCTCCCTACGAGCAGTACTTC
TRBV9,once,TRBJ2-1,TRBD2,CASSADIAGEVYNEQFF,TGTGCCAGCAGCGCCGATATAGCGGGAGAAGTCTACAATGAGCAGTTCTTC
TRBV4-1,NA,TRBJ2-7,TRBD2,CASSPLGLAGTYEQYF,TGCGCCAGCAGCCCGCTGGGACTAGCGGGGACCTACGAGCAGTACTTC
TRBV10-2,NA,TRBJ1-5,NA,CASGGGEQPQHF,TGCGCCAGCGGGGGAGGAGAACAGCCCCAGCATTTT
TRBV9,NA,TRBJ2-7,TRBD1,CASSTTGTGGNYEQYF,TGTGCCAGCAGCACTACCGGGACAGGGGGGAACTACGAGCAGTACTTC
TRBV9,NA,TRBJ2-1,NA,CASSVGTSSYNEQFF,TGTGCCAGCAGCGTAGGGACTTCTTCTTACAATGAGCAGTTCTTC
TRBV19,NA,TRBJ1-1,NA,CASSNYIGGDTEAFF,TGTGCCAGTAGTAATTACATTGGGGGGGACACTGAAGCTTTCTTT
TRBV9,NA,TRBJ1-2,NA,CASSVHQGSGYGYTF,TGTGCCAGCAGCGTACACCAGGGGTCCGGTTATGGCTACACCTTC
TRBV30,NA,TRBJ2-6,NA,CASDGQNSGANVLTF,TGTGCCTCCGACGGACAAAACTCTGGGGCCAACGTCCTGACTTTC
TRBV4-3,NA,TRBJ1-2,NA,CASSQDRQGSHGYTF,TGCGCCAGCAGCCAAGATAGGCAGGGGAGCCATGGCTACACCTTC
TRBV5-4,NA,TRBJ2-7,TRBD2,CASSIGTSGGYEQYF,TGTGCCAGCAGCATCGGGACTAGCGGGGGATACGAGCAGTACTTC
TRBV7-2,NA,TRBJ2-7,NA,CASSHRLSGAYEQYF,TGTGCCAGCAGCCACAGACTCAGCGGTGCCTACGAGCAGTACTTC
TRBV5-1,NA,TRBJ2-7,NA,CASSLEEGFDEQYF,TGCGCCAGCAGCTTGGAGGAGGGGTTCGACGAGCAGTACTTC
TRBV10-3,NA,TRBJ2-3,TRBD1,CAISATGGVADTQYF,TGTGCCATCAGTGCGACAGGGGGTGTGGCAGATACGCAGTATTTT
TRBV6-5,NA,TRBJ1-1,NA,CASSYSREGIEAFF,TGTGCCAGCAGTTACTCGCGGGAGGGGATTGAAGCTTTCTTT
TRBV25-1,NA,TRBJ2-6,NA,CASSELNPGANVLTF,TGTGCCAGCAGTGAACTTAATCCTGGGGCCAACGTCCTGACTTTC
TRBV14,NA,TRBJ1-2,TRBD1,CASSQDRRGGRGYTF,TGTGCCAGCAGCCAAGATCGCCGAGGGGGCCGGGGCTACACCTTC
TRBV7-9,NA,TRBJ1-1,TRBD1,CASNTLGQALNTEAFF,TGTGCCAGCAATACACTAGGACAGGCGTTGAACACTGAAGCTTTCTTT
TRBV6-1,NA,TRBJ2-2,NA,CASSVFPGQNTGELFF,TGTGCCAGCAGTGTATTTCCGGGACAAAACACCGGGGAGCTGTTTTTT
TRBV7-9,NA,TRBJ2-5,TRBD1,CASSWDSGDF,TGTGCCAGCAGCTGGGACAGTGGGGACTTC
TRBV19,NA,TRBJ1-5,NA,CARGWGVQPQHF,TGTGCCAGGGGGTGGGGCGTGCAGCCCCAGCATTTT
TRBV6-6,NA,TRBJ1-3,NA,CASSYSGNTIYF,TGTGCCAGCAGCTACTCTGGAAACACCATATATTTT
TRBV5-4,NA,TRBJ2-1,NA,CASSFPGGRYNEQFF,TGTGCCAGCAGCTTCCCGGGGGGCCGGTACAATGAGCAGTTCTTC
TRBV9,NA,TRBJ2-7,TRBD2,CASSVNAGGREQYF,TGTGCCAGCAGCGTAAACGCGGGGGGTCGCGAGCAGTACTTC
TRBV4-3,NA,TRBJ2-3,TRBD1,CASSPTGVSTDTQYF,TGCGCCAGCAGTCCGACAGGGGTGAGCACAGATACGCAGTATTTT
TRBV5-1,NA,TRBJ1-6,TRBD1,CASSFRTGRNNSPLHF,TGCGCCAGCAGCTTCCGGACAGGGCGGAATAATTCACCCCTCCACTTT
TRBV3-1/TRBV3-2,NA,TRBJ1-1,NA,CASSHKRSTEAFF,TGTGCCAGCAGCCACAAAAGGAGCACTGAAGCTTTCTTT
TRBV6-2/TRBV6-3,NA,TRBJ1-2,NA,CASSNSQGGYTF,TGTGCCAGCAGTAACTCCCAGGGCGGCTACACCTTC
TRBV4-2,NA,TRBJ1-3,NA,CASSQDRPFSGNTIYF,TGTGCCAGCAGCCAAGATCGTCCTTTCTCTGGAAACACCATATATTTT
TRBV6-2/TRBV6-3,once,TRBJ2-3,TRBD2,CASNPAGSTDTQYF,TGTGCCAGCAACCCAGCGGGGAGCACAGATACGCAGTATTTT
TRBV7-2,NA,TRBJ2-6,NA,CASSATDSGANVLTF,TGTGCCAGCAGCGCGACAGACTCTGGGGCCAACGTCCTGACTTTC
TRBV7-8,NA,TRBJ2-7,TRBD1,CGSGGSNEQYF,TGTGGATCAGGGGGCAGTAACGAGCAGTACTTC
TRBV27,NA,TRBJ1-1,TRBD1,CASTDRGLGNTEAFF,TGTGCCAGCACGGACAGGGGATTGGGGAACACTGAAGCTTTCTTT
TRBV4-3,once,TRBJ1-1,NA,CASSLGRGMGTEAFF,TGCGCCAGCAGCCTGGGGCGGGGAATGGGGACTGAAGCTTTCTTT
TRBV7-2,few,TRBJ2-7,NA,CASSLGHTGSEQYF,TGTGCCAGCAGCTTAGGCCATACAGGGTCCGAGCAGTACTTC
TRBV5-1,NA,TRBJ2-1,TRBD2,CASSLVRGGNNEQFF,TGCGCCAGCAGCTTGGTGCGGGGGGGAAACAATGAGCAGTTCTTC
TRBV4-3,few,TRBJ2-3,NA,CASSQQAARGGDTQYF,TGCGCCAGCAGCCAACAAGCGGCCAGGGGCGGAGATACGCAGTATTTT
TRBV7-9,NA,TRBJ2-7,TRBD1,CVVTQQGSLGEQYF,TGTGTGGTTACTCAACAGGGGTCCCTCGGCGAGCAGTACTTC
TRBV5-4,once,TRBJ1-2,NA,CASSLNWGGYGYTF,TGTGCCAGCAGCTTGAATTGGGGGGGCTATGGCTACACCTTC
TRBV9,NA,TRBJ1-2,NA,CASSVATGGFGYGYTF,TGTGCCAGCAGCGTAGCTACGGGTGGGTTTGGATATGGCTACACCTTC
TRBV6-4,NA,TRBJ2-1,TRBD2,CASSDSSGGGSYNEQFF,TGTGCCAGCAGTGACTCGAGCGGGGGGGGCTCCTACAATGAGCAGTTCTTC
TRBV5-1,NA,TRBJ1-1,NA,CASSLAHMNTEAFF,TGCGCCAGCAGCTTGGCGCACATGAACACTGAAGCTTTCTTT
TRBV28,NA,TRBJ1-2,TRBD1,CASSFPGTDYYGYTF,TGTGCCAGCAGTTTTCCCGGGACAGATTACTATGGCTACACCTTC
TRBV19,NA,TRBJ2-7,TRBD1,CASSMVGQGMYEQYF,TGTGCCAGTAGTATGGTGGGACAGGGTATGTACGAGCAGTACTTC
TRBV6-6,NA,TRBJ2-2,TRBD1,CASRSDRGKAGELFF,TGTGCCAGCAGATCGGACAGGGGGAAGGCCGGGGAGCTGTTTTTT
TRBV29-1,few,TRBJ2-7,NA,CSATPSSSSYEQYF,TGCAGCGCTACACCCTCGTCTAGCTCCTACGAGCAGTACTTC
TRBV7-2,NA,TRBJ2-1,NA,CASSLEGVLYNEQFF,TGTGCCAGCAGCTTAGAGGGGGTCTTATACAATGAGCAGTTCTTC
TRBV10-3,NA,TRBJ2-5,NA,CAISEPRPDYSQETQYF,TGTGCCATCAGTGAGCCGAGGCCCGACTACAGCCAAGAGACCCAGTACTTC
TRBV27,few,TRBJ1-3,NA,CASSLGTVSSGNTIYF,TGTGCCAGCAGTTTAGGCACCGTAAGCTCTGGAAACACCATATATTTT
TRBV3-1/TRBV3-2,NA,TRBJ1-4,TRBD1,CASSQLGQRKGEKLFF,TGTGCCAGCAGCCAATTGGGACAGCGCAAGGGGGAAAAACTGTTTTTT
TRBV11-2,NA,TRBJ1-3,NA,CASSQNLDRRNTIYF,TGTGCCAGCAGCCAGAACCTAGACAGGAGGAACACCATATATTTT
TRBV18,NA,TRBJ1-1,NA,CASSPPLAGAGAFF,TGTGCCAGCTCACCACCGCTTGCAGGGGCCGGGGCTTTCTTT
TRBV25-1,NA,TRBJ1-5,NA,CAKLGGQPQHF,TGTGCCAAACTGGGGGGTCAGCCCCAGCATTTT
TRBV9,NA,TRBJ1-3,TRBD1,CASSVEGARGNTIYF,TGTGCCAGCAGCGTAGAGGGGGCGCGAGGAAACACCATATATTTT
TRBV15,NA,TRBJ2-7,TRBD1,CATSLKQGPHEQYF,TGTGCCACCAGCCTAAAACAGGGGCCCCACGAGCAGTACTTC